This is a list of T cell receptor beta chains from one sample in a study of Tregs in tolerant kidney transplant recipients. Produced via immunoSEQ multiplex PCR; TCRdb's table is partial and in-frame only. The table lists 14,000 to 15,000 clones, around four fifths of them singletons. Material: Tregs from blood, obtained before the transplant. These receptors all come from a human donor who received a combined kidney and bone marrow transplant. The CDR3 runs from the conserved cysteine through the conserved F or W. A D gene is named only where the DNA matches it firmly. Size is stated for part of the rows, as once, few or many counts, or as a class when the clone is expanded.

TRBD2,.,TRBJ2-3,TRBV7-2,16,CASTRPAGVVTDTQYF,TGTGCCAGTACCCGTCCTGCGGGAGTGGTGACAGATACGCAGTATTTT
TRBD1,.,TRBJ2-2,TRBV28,16,CASSFGQAANTGELFF,TGTGCCAGCAGTTTCGGACAGGCAGCGAACACCGGGGAGCTGTTTTTT
TRBD2,.,TRBJ2-7,TRBV28,15,CASSRLAGGPHEQYF,TGTGCCAGCAGCCGACTAGCGGGAGGGCCCCACGAGCAGTACTTC
.,.,TRBJ1-1,TRBV5-6,14,CASSLIQPNTEAFF,TGTGCCAGCAGCTTGATACAGCCCAACACTGAAGCTTTCTTT
TRBD2,.,TRBJ2-5,TRBV7-8,15,CASSLDGTGGETQYF,TGTGCCAGCAGCTTAGACGGGACGGGGGGAGAGACCCAGTACTTC
TRBD1,.,TRBJ1-4,TRBV6-5,16,CASSYFSGQGYEKLFF,TGTGCCAGCAGTTACTTTTCGGGACAGGGGTATGAAAAACTGTTTTTT
.,.,TRBJ2-7,TRBV6-5,15,CASSPAGGGSYEQYF,TGTGCCAGCAGCCCGGCAGGGGGAGGATCCTACGAGCAGTACTTC
.,.,TRBJ1-2,TRBV6-1,13,CASSKTDYYGYTF,TGTGCCAGCAGTAAGACAGATTACTATGGCTACACCTTC
TRBD2,once,TRBJ2-2,TRBV7-2,17,CASSLQAAGVNTGELFF,TGTGCCAGCAGCTTACAGGCGGCGGGGGTGAACACCGGGGAGCTGTTTTTT
.,.,TRBJ1-2,TRBV5-1,13,CASRSGGGYGYTF,TGCGCCAGCAGATCCGGGGGGGGCTATGGCTACACCTTC
TRBD2,.,TRBJ2-1,TRBV4-3,14,CASSQGLAGGEQFF,TGCGCCAGCAGCCAAGGCCTAGCGGGAGGTGAGCAGTTCTTC
TRBD2,.,TRBJ2-5,TRBV5-6,18,CASSLGGLAGVFGETQYF,TGTGCCAGCAGCTTGGGGGGACTAGCGGGAGTGTTTGGAGAGACCCAGTACTTC
.,.,TRBJ2-3,TRBV4-1,18,CASSQGLLREFKTDTQYF,TGCGCCAGCAGCCAAGGACTTCTCCGGGAGTTTAAGACAGATACGCAGTATTTT
TRBD1,.,TRBJ1-2,TRBV7-9,16,CASSFFRTGGDYGYTF,TGTGCCAGCAGCTTCTTTCGGACAGGGGGCGACTATGGCTACACCTTC
TRBD1,once,TRBJ1-2,TRBV19,15,CASSREGRGIYGYTF,TGTGCCAGTAGTAGAGAGGGCAGGGGGATCTATGGCTACACCTTC
.,.,TRBJ1-1,TRBV6-5,11,CASSGQTEAFF,TGTGCCAGCAGCGGACAGACTGAAGCTTTCTTT
TRBD2,.,TRBJ2-3,TRBV6-1,15,CASSGEGSPTDTQYF,TGTGCCAGCAGTGGGGAGGGTTCTCCCACAGATACGCAGTATTTT
.,.,TRBJ1-3,TRBV6-1,13,CASNPSSGNTIYF,TGTGCCAGCAACCCCAGCTCTGGAAACACCATATATTTT
.,.,TRBJ1-2,TRBV20-1,11,CSATGPYGYTF,TGCAGTGCGACAGGACCCTATGGCTACACCTTC
TRBD2,.,TRBJ2-7,TRBV6-5,14,CASSERGGMGEQYF,TGTGCCAGCAGCGAGCGGGGGGGCATGGGGGAGCAGTACTTC
.,once,TRBJ1-2,TRBV28,13,CASSFNREYGYTF,TGTGCCAGCAGTTTCAACAGGGAGTATGGCTACACCTTC
.,.,TRBJ2-7,TRBV5-1,13,CASRSGKSYEQYF,TGCGCCAGCAGATCAGGGAAGTCCTACGAGCAGTACTTC
.,.,TRBJ2-1,TRBV5-4,14,CASSRVGGYNEQFF,TGTGCCAGCAGCCGCGTTGGGGGGTATAATGAGCAGTTCTTC
.,.,TRBJ1-3,TRBV9,15,CASSVERRSGNTIYF,TGTGCCAGCAGCGTAGAGCGGCGGTCTGGAAACACCATATATTTT
TRBD2,few,TRBJ2-1,TRBV5-4,17,CASSSIRTSGYNNEQFF,TGTGCCAGCAGCTCAATCCGGACTAGCGGGTATAACAATGAGCAGTTCTTC
TRBD2,.,TRBJ2-3,TRBV2,14,CASRLAGGTDTQYF,TGTGCCAGCAGACTAGCGGGCGGAACAGATACGCAGTATTTT
.,.,TRBJ1-2,TRBV12-5,15,CASGSTQGPGYGYTF,TGTGCTAGTGGTTCGACGCAGGGGCCCGGCTATGGCTACACCTTC
TRBD1,.,TRBJ1-6,TRBV7-8,14,CASSLADRGSPLHF,TGTGCCAGCAGCCTGGCCGACAGGGGTTCACCCCTCCACTTT
.,.,TRBJ2-7,TRBV5-1,13,CASSRTSSYEQYF,TGCGCCAGCAGCCGAACTAGCTCCTACGAGCAGTACTTC
TRBD1,.,TRBJ1-1,TRBV18,17,CASSPMTGGNRNTEAFF,TGTGCCAGCTCACCCATGACAGGGGGTAATAGGAACACTGAAGCTTTCTTT
.,.,TRBJ2-5,TRBV10-1,15,CASSESRGFQETQYF,TGCGCCAGCAGTGAGTCTCGAGGGTTTCAAGAGACCCAGTACTTC
.,.,TRBJ2-7,TRBV11-2,14,CASSPTFLTGEQYF,TGTGCCAGCAGCCCGACCTTTCTTACAGGCGAGCAGTACTTC
.,.,TRBJ1-1,TRBV4-1,19,CASSQEWNVYGALGTEAFF,TGCGCCAGCAGCCAAGAATGGAACGTTTATGGGGCCCTGGGGACTGAAGCTTTCTTT